Sequencing of this T cell receptor beta chain was carried out in a study of blood T cell repertoires in COVID-19. Study details: PBMCs, B-cell-depleted T cells, or T cells were the source of the cDNA or gDNA that made up the material.

Sequencing was performed with immunoSEQ multiplex PCR; in TCRdb, only in-frame clones are kept and a portion is missing. The repertoire holds some 130,000 clones, with roughly nine tenths as singletons. In germline, CDR1 is MGHRA, CDR2 YSYEKL. The CDR3 extends over 15 amino acids. Trimming left V 3 bases short and J 8 bases short, with 17 bases between. During active infection, Seattle patients enrolled and were then monitored through disease. Sequencing was carried out using peripheral blood. This chain joins TRBV4-1 and TRBJ2-1; no definite D call. The source of this sequence is a woman between 65 and 79 years old with COVID-19, enrolled during active disease. In DNA, the CDR3 is TGCGCCAGCAGCCAGAGCTATCCGAGTGTCTATGAGCAGTTCTTC. Residues: CASSQSYPSVYEQFF.